These 19 T cell receptor beta chains were all obtained from the same sample, sequenced in a study of CD8+ T cells in alopecia areata. As for treatment: oral pan-JAK inhibitor, 5-10 mg twice daily. RNA was extracted and reverse transcribed into cDNA as the sequencing template. Using immunoSEQ multiplex PCR, the repertoire was profiled, and TCRdb retains in-frame clones only, with some absent. The sample records 170,000 or so clones, about 53% being singletons. The sequenced sample was CD8+ T cells sorted from blood, obtained at week 24, from a patient treated with tofacitinib. All receptors derive from a human donor with alopecia areata.

This chain uses TRBV13 with TRBJ1-2; D is unresolved. Germline loops: CDR1 PRHDT, CDR2 FYEKMQ (reference sequence). V lost 0 bases and J 6 bases, leaving 23 bases between the germline ends. This CDR3 spans 18 amino acids. The CDR3 sequence is CASSLGLGISDFSDGYTF. DNA for the CDR3: TGTGCCAGCAGCTTAGGCCTTGGAATATCAGACTTTTCGGATGGCTACACCTTC.

The V and J genes are TRBV30 and TRBJ2-1; D tentatively reads TRBD1 or TRBD2 (5 bases each). The CDR3 extends over 13 amino acids. Per germline, CDR1 GTSNPN and CDR2 SVGIG (reference sequence). With 1 base removed from V and 8 bases from J, the gap between germline ends came to 12 bases. CDR3 in DNA: TGTGCCTGGAGTGACGGGGCTGGGCATGAGCAGTTCTTC. Translated, it gives CAWSDGAGHEQFF.

The gene calls are TRBV4-3 and TRBJ2-1; D perhaps matches TRBD1 (5 bases). The V end lost 5 bases, the J end lost 12 bases, and 17 bases lay between the germline ends. The CDR3 runs to 13 residues. From germline, CDR1 is LGHNA and CDR2 YSLEER. The CDR3, as DNA: TGCGCCAGCAGCGCTAGTCCAGGGAAAACGCAGTTCTTC. Amino acids: CASSASPGKTQFF.

The chain has TRBV5-4 and TRBJ1-2; D ambiguous. Germline assignment: CDR1 SGHNT and CDR2 YYREEE (reference sequence). The V end was cut by 9 bases, the J end by 2 bases, with 20 bases between. The CDR3 length is 15 residues. The CDR3 spells CATSDPQTGNYGYTF. In DNA form, the CDR3 reads TGTGCCACCTCGGACCCCCAAACCGGGAACTATGGCTACACCTTC.

Concerning this clone itself: Within the sample, other DNA sequences also encode this same CDR3. The V gene is TRBV29-1, the J gene TRBJ2-7, with D maybe TRBD1 (5 bases). The germline V gene has CDR1 SQVTM and CDR2 ANQGSEA. The V and J ends lost 3 bases and 1 base respectively, with 7 bases between them. The CDR3 covers 12 residues. The CDR3: CSVDTGSYEQYF. The CDR3 DNA follows: TGCAGCGTTGATACAGGTTCCTACGAGCAGTACTTC.

The chain is built from TRBV7-2 and TRBJ2-2, with D possibly TRBD1 on 5 matching bases. The CDR3 extends over 13 amino acids. V was clipped by 4 bases and J by 7 bases, with 10 bases between them. Germline V CDR1 and CDR2: SGHTA, FQGNSA. Here the CDR3 DNA reads TGTGCCAGCAGCTGGCAGGGAAGCGGGGAGCTGTTTTTT. Its translation: CASSWQGSGELFF.

The table lists this clone with a few counts. CDR3 DNA: TGTGCCAGCAGTGAATCCGGCAGCACAGATACGCAGTATTTT. Translation gives CASSESGSTDTQYF. V and J are TRBV25-1 and TRBJ2-3; D is unclear. The ends were cut back, 1 base at V and 0 bases at J, with 5 bases in the middle. The length of the CDR3 is 14 residues. Germline V gene data show CDR1 as MGHDK and CDR2 as SYGVNS.

The chain uses TRBV5-1 and TRBJ2-7, with D perhaps matching TRBD1 (6 bases). Between the trimmed V and J ends, which lost 6 bases and 6 bases, there was a span of 13 bases. Looked up from germline, CDR1 is SGHRS and CDR2 is YFSETQ. The CDR3 covers 12 residues. The CDR3 is CASNLDRGEQYF. The CDR3 DNA sequence: TGCGCCAGCAACCTGGACAGAGGCGAGCAGTACTTC.

In its sample, this clone was seen a few times. The chain employs TRBV2 and TRBJ2-1; D tentatively reads TRBD1 or TRBD2 (5 bases each). The V end lost 3 bases, the J end lost 8 bases, and 11 bases lay between the germline ends. This CDR3 has 13 residues. CDR1 and CDR2 from the germline V gene are SNHLY and FYNNEI. In DNA form, the CDR3 reads TGTGCCAGCAGTGAGGGACCTGGGGATGAGCAGTTCTTC. Protein: CASSEGPGDEQFF.

The chain links TRBV5-1 to TRBJ2-5; D is undetermined. Trimming removed 1 base from V and 0 bases from J, with 13 bases in between. Germline loops: CDR1 SGHRS, CDR2 YFSETQ. This CDR3 has 16 residues. The CDR3 region has the DNA TGCGCCAGCAGCTTGTTCGTGGGCCGGGACCAAGAGACCCAGTACTTC. Translating it yields CASSLFVGRDQETQYF.

This chain connects TRBV6-6 to TRBJ2-2, with TRBD1 matching over 8 bases. J gave up 1 base and V 4 bases, and 5 bases lay outside the gene matches. This CDR3 has 16 residues. The germline V gene encodes CDR1 MNHNY and CDR2 SVGAGI (reference sequence). The CDR3 spells CASSFPGQENTGELFF. The CDR3 coding sequence is TGTGCCAGCAGTTTCCCGGGACAGGAGAACACCGGGGAGCTGTTTTTT.

This clone showed up just a few times. The genes are TRBV5-1 and TRBJ1-1; D gene unclear. Germline V CDR1 and CDR2: SGHRS, YFSETQ. The CDR3 extends over 13 amino acids. V lost 0 bases, J lost 1 base, and 4 bases lay in between. CDR3 nucleotide sequence: TGCGCCAGCAGCTTGGCCACGAACACTGAAGCTTTCTTT. As protein: CASSLATNTEAFF.

This rearrangement joins TRBV9 to TRBJ1-1, with 7 bases lining up with TRBD1. Per germline, CDR1 SGDLS and CDR2 YYNGEE. J gave up 0 bases and V 3 bases, and 5 bases lay outside the gene matches. This CDR3 is built from 15 residues. CDR3 residues: CASSGRQGMNTEAFF. For the CDR3, the DNA is TGTGCCAGCAGCGGCAGACAGGGTATGAACACTGAAGCTTTCTTT.

J is TRBJ1-2 and V is TRBV7-8; TRBD1 is a possible D gene (6 bases). V was cut by 7 bases and J by 7 bases, with 19 bases left in between. The CDR3 extends over 14 amino acids. Germline loops: CDR1 SGHVS, CDR2 FQNEAQ. The CDR3 is CASTLLGGTAGYTF. The CDR3 DNA sequence: TGTGCCAGCACCCTGCTAGGGGGTACGGCTGGCTACACCTTC.

V and J are TRBV7-2 and TRBJ2-7, with 8 positions matching TRBD2. The CDR3 consists of 15 residues. From germline, CDR1 is SGHTA and CDR2 FQGNSA. V shed 5 bases and J 4 bases; nucleotides not matched to a gene: 10. For the CDR3, the DNA is TGTGCCAGCAGCCCGGGGGGGGCAGGGACTTACGAGCAGTACTTC. Translated: CASSPGGAGTYEQYF.

The chain carries TRBV30 and TRBJ1-1, with D hard to call. Trimming removed 4 bases from V and 7 bases from J, with 7 bases in between. Germline-derived CDR1 and CDR2 are GTSNPN and SVGIG (reference sequence). This CDR3 has 10 residues. The CDR3 spells CAWIYGEAFF. The CDR3 DNA is TGTGCCTGGATTTATGGTGAAGCTTTCTTT.

J is TRBJ2-7 and V is TRBV27; tentatively, D is TRBD1 (6 bases). Per the germline V gene, CDR1 is MNHEY and CDR2 is SMNVEV (reference sequence). V was trimmed by 0 bases and J by 4 bases, leaving 10 bases between them. The CDR3 extends over 14 amino acids. The CDR3 sequence: CASSLSGGFYEQYF. The DNA for the CDR3 is TGTGCCAGCAGTTTATCTGGGGGCTTTTACGAGCAGTACTTC.

Details on this clone: This CDR3 is also generated by other DNA sequences in the sample. This chain links TRBV11-2 with TRBJ2-3; D is perhaps TRBD2 (6 bases). Germline assignment: CDR1 SGHAT and CDR2 FQNNGV. This CDR3 is built from 15 residues. Trimming removed 3 bases at V and 0 bases at J, with 10 bases between. The CDR3 nucleotides are TGTGCCAGCAGCTTGGCCGGGAGAAGCACAGATACGCAGTATTTT. Translation: CASSLAGRSTDTQYF.

This clone was recorded a few times. The chain couples TRBV2 to TRBJ1-6; the match to TRBD1 covers 10 bases. V trimming: 6 bases; J trimming: 7 bases; junction bases outside the gene matches: 3. CDR3 length: 14 residues. From germline, CDR1 is SNHLY and CDR2 FYNNEI. This CDR3 reads CASRPGQGNSPLHF. Written as DNA, the CDR3 is TGTGCCAGCAGGCCGGGACAGGGGAATTCACCCCTCCACTTT. Filled out from reference TRBV2 and TRBJ1-6, the complete variable domain reads EPEVTQTPSHQVTQMGQEVILRCVPISNHLYFYWYRQILGQKVEFLVSFYNNEISEKSEIFDDQFSVERPDGSNFTLKIRSTKLEDSAMYFCASRPGQGNSPLHFGNGTRLTVT.